The clone carrying this TCR beta chain was counted a few times. Antigen unknown. Researchers made TCR beta libraries by using iRepertoire HTBI primers and running Arm-PCR on CDR3 regions. TCRdb re-analysed the multiplex PCR reads in MiXCR, keeping a single row per CDR3 protein. The sample consists of about 430,000 distinct CDR3 sequences, roughly 21% of them appearing once. The sample belongs to a study of regulatory T cells in long-lasting Graves disease. About the research overall: Disease was considered persistent Graves' disease after over 5 years of antithyroid drugs (with positive TSH receptor antibodies). Study outcomes and limitations: Accuracy was possibly reduced by small sample size. Repertoires from persistent disease leaned toward TRBV28, TRBJ1-2 and TRBJ2-5.

The CDR3 totals 15 residues. Germline trimming cut 3 bases from V and 7 bases from J; bases unmatched to any gene: 6. The V gene's germline CDR1 is MNHEY and CDR2 SMNVEV (reference sequence). Noted time point: persistent/refractory GD, antithyroid drugs over 5 years with positive TRAb. Making the TCR library involved RNA that had been extracted from PBMCs. Staff took around 9 milliliters of peripheral blood and put it into EDTA tubes. The clonotype comes from a female donor with Graves disease. The sample in question was peripheral blood mononuclear cells (PBMCs), obtained when the disease was refractory, from a patient treated with antithyroid drugs. The chain combines TRBV27 with TRBJ2-5, with 12 bases identical to TRBD2. The CDR3 DNA is TGTGCCAGCAGTTTTTCTAGCGGGAGGGCCGGGACCCAGTACTTC. This translates into CASSFSSGRAGTQYF.